These T cell receptor beta chains were read from a single sample in a study of T-cell memory formation after mild COVID-19. A single record per CDR3 protein comes from TCRdb applying MiXCR to the 5' RACE reads. The repertoire holds about 190,000 distinct CDR3 sequences, about 16% seen once, with 2% to 3% in the top ten. What was sequenced was PBMCs or a T cell subset sorted from them (not recorded which). The receptors originated from an adult woman who had mild COVID-19 (a few samples of this study predate the infection). Cell type and time point are not known. Each CDR3 is given with its conserved first and last residue. D genes are given only for firm matches. The size of a clone is reported for some rows only, either as once, few or many, or as a class for expanded clones.

clone_size: .; d_call: TRBD1; j_call: TRBJ1-2; v_call: TRBV6-5; cdr3_nt: TGTGCCAGCAGGACAGGGGCCTATGGCTACACCTTC; cdr3_aa: CASRTGAYGYTF
clone_size: .; d_call: .; j_call: TRBJ1-1; v_call: TRBV6-1; cdr3_nt: TGTGCCAGCAGTGAATCGCGTGGGAGGGAAGCTTTCTTT; cdr3_aa: CASSESRGREAFF
clone_size: few; d_call: .; j_call: TRBJ2-7; v_call: TRBV7-9; cdr3_nt: TGTGCCAGCAGCCCCGGAAGTGGGCAGTACTTC; cdr3_aa: CASSPGSGQYF
clone_size: many; d_call: TRBD2; j_call: TRBJ2-7; v_call: TRBV6-2/TRBV6-3; cdr3_nt: TGTGCCAGCAGTTACCTAAGTTTCGGACTAGCGGGAGCTTTCTACGAGCAGTACTTC; cdr3_aa: CASSYLSFGLAGAFYEQYF
clone_size: once; d_call: .; j_call: TRBJ2-1; v_call: TRBV4-1; cdr3_nt: TGCGCCAGCAGCCCGCTAGACATCTACAATGAGCAGTTCTTC; cdr3_aa: CASSPLDIYNEQFF
clone_size: few; d_call: .; j_call: TRBJ1-1; v_call: TRBV7-2; cdr3_nt: TGTGCCAGCAGCTTGTTGCGGGGCGACACTGAAGCTTTCTTT; cdr3_aa: CASSLLRGDTEAFF
clone_size: .; d_call: .; j_call: TRBJ1-2; v_call: TRBV20-1; cdr3_nt: TGCAGTGCTTTTCCGGGGGTCGGCTACACCTTC; cdr3_aa: CSAFPGVGYTF
clone_size: .; d_call: .; j_call: TRBJ2-7; v_call: TRBV25-1; cdr3_nt: TGTGCCTCAAGGGCGTCCTACGAGCAGTACTTC; cdr3_aa: CASRASYEQYF
clone_size: few; d_call: TRBD1; j_call: TRBJ1-1; v_call: TRBV20-1; cdr3_nt: TGCAGTGCTAGGGGCGGAAGGACAGGGGAGAGGAACACTGAAGCTTTCTTT; cdr3_aa: CSARGGRTGERNTEAFF
clone_size: few; d_call: TRBD2; j_call: TRBJ2-3; v_call: TRBV27; cdr3_nt: TGTGCCAGCCGGCTAGCGGGATTCGATACGCAGTATTTT; cdr3_aa: CASRLAGFDTQYF
clone_size: many; d_call: TRBD2; j_call: TRBJ2-5; v_call: TRBV5-6; cdr3_nt: TGTGCCAGCAGCTTGGGAGCGGGGGGAGAGACCCAGTACTTC; cdr3_aa: CASSLGAGGETQYF
clone_size: .; d_call: .; j_call: TRBJ2-2; v_call: TRBV9; cdr3_nt: TGTGCCAGCAGCGTAGCTAAAGGATTAGGCACCGGGGAGCTGTTTTTT; cdr3_aa: CASSVAKGLGTGELFF
clone_size: .; d_call: .; j_call: TRBJ1-2; v_call: TRBV7-2; cdr3_nt: TGTGCCAGCAGCTCGACCCATTTAGGCTATGGCTACACCTTC; cdr3_aa: CASSSTHLGYGYTF
clone_size: .; d_call: TRBD2; j_call: TRBJ2-7; v_call: TRBV5-6; cdr3_nt: TGTGCCAGCAGCTTAGTAGCGGGAGTGAGGTACGAGCAGTACTTC; cdr3_aa: CASSLVAGVRYEQYF
clone_size: many; d_call: .; j_call: TRBJ1-3; v_call: TRBV24-1; cdr3_nt: TGTGCCACCAGTGATTCGGACAGCTCTGGAAACACCATATATTTT; cdr3_aa: CATSDSDSSGNTIYF
clone_size: .; d_call: .; j_call: TRBJ2-3; v_call: TRBV7-9; cdr3_nt: TGTGCCAGAAGCCGGGCAGGAATCACAGATACGCAGTATTTT; cdr3_aa: CARSRAGITDTQYF
clone_size: .; d_call: .; j_call: TRBJ1-1; v_call: TRBV20-1; cdr3_nt: TGCAGTGCTGGAACGGAAGCTTTCTTT; cdr3_aa: CSAGTEAFF
clone_size: many; d_call: TRBD1; j_call: TRBJ2-2; v_call: TRBV5-1; cdr3_nt: TGCGCCAGCAGCCCGAGACAGGGGACCGGGGAGCTGTTTTTT; cdr3_aa: CASSPRQGTGELFF
clone_size: few; d_call: .; j_call: TRBJ2-6; v_call: TRBV5-1; cdr3_nt: TGCGCCAGCAGCTTGGACGGCGGATCTGGGGCCAACGTCCTGACTTTC; cdr3_aa: CASSLDGGSGANVLTF
clone_size: .; d_call: TRBD1; j_call: TRBJ1-1; v_call: TRBV5-1; cdr3_nt: TGCGCCAGCAGCCCACAGGGGACTGTGATGAACACTGAAGCTTTCTTT; cdr3_aa: CASSPQGTVMNTEAFF
clone_size: .; d_call: TRBD1; j_call: TRBJ1-2; v_call: TRBV5-1; cdr3_nt: TGCGCCAGCAGCTTACAGGGGACCTTTGATGGCTACACCTTC; cdr3_aa: CASSLQGTFDGYTF
clone_size: .; d_call: .; j_call: TRBJ1-1; v_call: TRBV7-9; cdr3_nt: TGTGCCAGCAGCTTAGAAGGGTACGCGAACACTGAAGCTTTCTTT; cdr3_aa: CASSLEGYANTEAFF
clone_size: .; d_call: .; j_call: TRBJ1-1; v_call: TRBV9; cdr3_nt: TGTGCCAGCAGCGTAGGTTTGGGGTTGAACACTGAAGCTTTCTTT; cdr3_aa: CASSVGLGLNTEAFF
clone_size: few; d_call: TRBD2; j_call: TRBJ2-7; v_call: TRBV7-2; cdr3_nt: TGTGCCAGCAGCTTCGCTAGCGGGAGCTCCTACGAGCAGTACTTC; cdr3_aa: CASSFASGSSYEQYF
clone_size: .; d_call: .; j_call: TRBJ1-4; v_call: TRBV6-1; cdr3_nt: TGTGCCAGCAACCCCCTCGTACCGGGGGATCTTAATGAAAAACTGTTTTTT; cdr3_aa: CASNPLVPGDLNEKLFF
clone_size: few; d_call: .; j_call: TRBJ2-1; v_call: TRBV12-3/TRBV12-4; cdr3_nt: TGTGCCAGCAGTGGAAGGGGAGCCTACAATGAGCAGTTCTTC; cdr3_aa: CASSGRGAYNEQFF
clone_size: .; d_call: .; j_call: TRBJ2-1; v_call: TRBV18; cdr3_nt: TGTGCCAGCCACGCAGAGTTAAGCTCCTACAATGAGCAGTTCTTC; cdr3_aa: CASHAELSSYNEQFF
clone_size: .; d_call: .; j_call: TRBJ1-3; v_call: TRBV30; cdr3_nt: TGTGCCTGGAGTCGACAAAACGGGATGAGAGGAAACACCATATATTTT; cdr3_aa: CAWSRQNGMRGNTIYF
clone_size: many; d_call: .; j_call: TRBJ2-7; v_call: TRBV18; cdr3_nt: TGTGCCAGCTCACCGACCCAAACAGGGTACGAGCAGTACTTC; cdr3_aa: CASSPTQTGYEQYF
clone_size: few; d_call: .; j_call: TRBJ1-1; v_call: TRBV9; cdr3_nt: TGTGCCAGCAGCAAGGGGGGGGCCCAGCCCACTGAAGCTTTCTTT; cdr3_aa: CASSKGGAQPTEAFF
clone_size: few; d_call: TRBD1; j_call: TRBJ2-6; v_call: TRBV5-4; cdr3_nt: TGTGCCAGCAGCCAGACAGGGTCCGGGGCCAACGTCCTGACTTTC; cdr3_aa: CASSQTGSGANVLTF
clone_size: .; d_call: .; j_call: TRBJ1-1; v_call: TRBV7-9; cdr3_nt: TGTGCCAGCAGCTTAACAAGAACCAGAATTGAAGCTTTCTTT; cdr3_aa: CASSLTRTRIEAFF
clone_size: .; d_call: .; j_call: TRBJ2-1; v_call: TRBV7-2; cdr3_nt: TGTGCCAGCAGCTTAATGAGCAGAGAGCAGTTCTTC; cdr3_aa: CASSLMSREQFF
clone_size: .; d_call: .; j_call: TRBJ2-1; v_call: TRBV29-1; cdr3_nt: TGCAGCGTTGAAGTACAGAGCTCCTACAATGAGCAGTTCTTC; cdr3_aa: CSVEVQSSYNEQFF
clone_size: .; d_call: .; j_call: TRBJ2-7; v_call: TRBV7-2; cdr3_nt: TGTGCCAGCAGCCTTACAGGGAGTACCTACGAGCAGTACTTC; cdr3_aa: CASSLTGSTYEQYF
clone_size: .; d_call: .; j_call: TRBJ2-3; v_call: TRBV20-1; cdr3_nt: TGCAGTGCTACAGGGACCACGGATACGCAGTATTTT; cdr3_aa: CSATGTTDTQYF
clone_size: .; d_call: .; j_call: TRBJ2-3; v_call: TRBV20-1; cdr3_nt: TGCAGTGCTGGACCCTCCTGGGGGACGCAGTATTTT; cdr3_aa: CSAGPSWGTQYF
clone_size: .; d_call: .; j_call: TRBJ1-6; v_call: TRBV12-3/TRBV12-4; cdr3_nt: TGTGCCAGCAGTAACTTCGGGGCCCTCAATTCACCCCTCCACTTT; cdr3_aa: CASSNFGALNSPLHF
clone_size: few; d_call: .; j_call: TRBJ1-2; v_call: TRBV7-3; cdr3_nt: TGTGCCAGCAGCTTATCAAGCCGTGGGGGCTACACCTTC; cdr3_aa: CASSLSSRGGYTF
clone_size: few; d_call: TRBD2; j_call: TRBJ2-3; v_call: TRBV7-2; cdr3_nt: TGTGCCAGCAGCTTAGTACCGGGGGGTGGCCCAGATACGCAGTATTTT; cdr3_aa: CASSLVPGGGPDTQYF
clone_size: .; d_call: .; j_call: TRBJ2-5; v_call: TRBV7-9; cdr3_nt: TGTGCCAGCAGCCCGATACTAGCAGAGACCCAGTACTTC; cdr3_aa: CASSPILAETQYF
clone_size: .; d_call: TRBD1; j_call: TRBJ1-2; v_call: TRBV18; cdr3_nt: TGTGCCAGCTCACCAGGGACGACAGGGCTTTACGGCTACACCTTC; cdr3_aa: CASSPGTTGLYGYTF
clone_size: .; d_call: .; j_call: TRBJ1-6; v_call: TRBV10-3; cdr3_nt: TGTGCCATCATGGGAAATAATTCACCCCTCCACTTT; cdr3_aa: CAIMGNNSPLHF
clone_size: few; d_call: TRBD2; j_call: TRBJ2-5; v_call: TRBV7-3; cdr3_nt: TGTGCCAGCAGCTTGGGTCGGGTAGCGGGGGCACGAGAGACCCAGTACTTC; cdr3_aa: CASSLGRVAGARETQYF
clone_size: .; d_call: .; j_call: TRBJ1-4; v_call: TRBV15; cdr3_nt: TGTGCCACCAGCATCGGGGTCACGGGGGAAAAACTGTTTTTT; cdr3_aa: CATSIGVTGEKLFF
clone_size: .; d_call: .; j_call: TRBJ2-3; v_call: TRBV30; cdr3_nt: TGTGCCTGGGTGCCAGCATCGAACCTGGGTACGCAGTATTTT; cdr3_aa: CAWVPASNLGTQYF
clone_size: few; d_call: TRBD1; j_call: TRBJ2-2; v_call: TRBV11-1; cdr3_nt: TGTGCCAGCAGCCACGACAGGGGGCATGAGGACACCGGGGAGCTGTTTTTT; cdr3_aa: CASSHDRGHEDTGELFF
clone_size: .; d_call: .; j_call: TRBJ1-2; v_call: TRBV5-1; cdr3_nt: TGCGCCAGCAGCTTGTCGGGTGGACTTTATGGCTACACCTTC; cdr3_aa: CASSLSGGLYGYTF
clone_size: few; d_call: TRBD2; j_call: TRBJ2-5; v_call: TRBV20-1; cdr3_nt: TGCAGTGCTAGGTGGGCGGGAGGGGAGACCCAGTACTTC; cdr3_aa: CSARWAGGETQYF
clone_size: .; d_call: TRBD2; j_call: TRBJ2-7; v_call: TRBV14; cdr3_nt: TGTGCCAGCAGCCCCCAAAGCGGGAGCTACTACGAGCAGTACTTC; cdr3_aa: CASSPQSGSYYEQYF
clone_size: .; d_call: .; j_call: TRBJ2-3; v_call: TRBV5-1; cdr3_nt: TGCGCCAGCAGCTTGGGACAGGACGGGGATACGCAGTATTTT; cdr3_aa: CASSLGQDGDTQYF
clone_size: few; d_call: TRBD2; j_call: TRBJ2-1; v_call: TRBV28; cdr3_nt: TGTGCCAGCAGTTACTATAGCGGGGGCTACAATGAGCAGTTCTTC; cdr3_aa: CASSYYSGGYNEQFF
clone_size: few; d_call: TRBD1; j_call: TRBJ2-7; v_call: TRBV12-3/TRBV12-4; cdr3_nt: TGTGCCAGCAGCCATGAGGGACAGGGGTCCTACGAGCAGTACTTC; cdr3_aa: CASSHEGQGSYEQYF
clone_size: .; d_call: TRBD2; j_call: TRBJ2-5; v_call: TRBV18; cdr3_nt: TGTGCCAGCTCACCATCTAGCGGGAGTGGTGAGACCCAGTACTTC; cdr3_aa: CASSPSSGSGETQYF
clone_size: .; d_call: .; j_call: TRBJ1-1; v_call: TRBV29-1; cdr3_nt: TGCAGCGTGCAAACCGGGGTAAAGAACACTGAAGCTTTCTTT; cdr3_aa: CSVQTGVKNTEAFF
clone_size: many; d_call: TRBD2; j_call: TRBJ2-1; v_call: TRBV5-4; cdr3_nt: TGTGCCAGCAGCTTTAGCGGGAGAAAGTACAATGAGCAGTTCTTC; cdr3_aa: CASSFSGRKYNEQFF
clone_size: .; d_call: TRBD1; j_call: TRBJ2-7; v_call: TRBV7-6; cdr3_nt: TGTGCCAGCAGCCATCCGGACAGGACCTACGAGCAGTACTTC; cdr3_aa: CASSHPDRTYEQYF
clone_size: few; d_call: TRBD1; j_call: TRBJ1-1; v_call: TRBV18; cdr3_nt: TGTGCCAGCTCACTAGGACAGGGGGCGAACACTGAAGCTTTCTTT; cdr3_aa: CASSLGQGANTEAFF
clone_size: many; d_call: TRBD2; j_call: TRBJ2-1; v_call: TRBV4-1; cdr3_nt: TGCGCCAGCAGCCAAGGGATTTTCGGTAGCGGGGGGTACAATGAGCAGTTCTTC; cdr3_aa: CASSQGIFGSGGYNEQFF
clone_size: few; d_call: TRBD1; j_call: TRBJ2-7; v_call: TRBV7-9; cdr3_nt: TGTGCCAGCAGTGTTAGGGGGCAGGGCGAAGACTACGAGCAGTACTTC; cdr3_aa: CASSVRGQGEDYEQYF